The rows below give T cell receptor beta chains drawn from one sample of a study of response to subunit inactivated influenza vaccine. TCRdb re-called the RT-PCR reads through MiXCR, storing one row per CDR3 protein. Of under 550,000 distinct CDR3 sequences listed, approximately 7.6% are singletons. The sequencing used PBMCs from blood, collected around 2 years after vaccination. These receptors all stem from a man aged 50 to 69 who received an inactivated influenza vaccine. CDR3s include the opening cysteine and the closing phenylalanine or tryptophan. Each record gives: V gene, clone size, J gene, D gene, CDR3 protein, CDR3 DNA. D genes are given only for firm matches. Size is omitted from some rows. Given values are once, few, many or a class for expanded clones.

v_call: TRBV6-5
clone_size: many
j_call: TRBJ1-6
d_call: TRBD1
cdr3_aa: CASSSHPPRTGLYNSPLHF
cdr3_nt: TGTGCCAGCAGTTCACACCCCCCTAGGACAGGTCTCTATAATTCACCCCTCCACTTT

v_call: TRBV9
clone_size: few
j_call: TRBJ2-7
d_call: NA
cdr3_aa: CASSGREHSYEQYF
cdr3_nt: TGTGCCAGCAGCGGCCGGGAGCACTCCTACGAGCAGTACTTC

v_call: TRBV28
clone_size: many
j_call: TRBJ2-5
d_call: NA
cdr3_aa: CASSPRTLIAAPSF
cdr3_nt: TGTGCCAGCAGCCCTAGAACACTTATAGCGGCCCCCAGCTTC

v_call: TRBV2
clone_size: many
j_call: TRBJ1-2
d_call: NA
cdr3_aa: CASSETSYGYTF
cdr3_nt: TGTGCCAGCAGTGAGACATCTTATGGCTACACCTTC

v_call: TRBV7-9
clone_size: NA
j_call: TRBJ1-2
d_call: TRBD1
cdr3_aa: CASSSYRGRDYGYTF
cdr3_nt: TGTGCCAGCAGCTCATACAGGGGGCGCGACTATGGCTACACCTTC

v_call: TRBV3-1
clone_size: NA
j_call: TRBJ2-2
d_call: NA
cdr3_aa: CASSPLQAGELFF
cdr3_nt: TGTGCCAGCAGCCCACTTCAGGCCGGGGAGCTGTTTTTT

v_call: TRBV24-1
clone_size: many
j_call: TRBJ2-2
d_call: TRBD1
cdr3_aa: CATSVRDRRNTGELFF
cdr3_nt: TGTGCCACCAGTGTTCGGGACAGGAGGAACACCGGGGAGCTGTTTTTT

v_call: TRBV6-2/TRBV6-3
clone_size: NA
j_call: TRBJ1-6
d_call: TRBD1
cdr3_aa: CASSFRGQGNSPLHF
cdr3_nt: TGTGCCAGCAGTTTCCGGGGACAGGGGAATTCACCCCTCCACTTT

v_call: TRBV18
clone_size: many
j_call: TRBJ2-2
d_call: NA
cdr3_aa: CASSPTGTPLGGELFF
cdr3_nt: TGTGCCAGCTCACCGACCGGGACCCCGTTGGGCGGGGAGCTGTTTTTT

v_call: TRBV20-1
clone_size: NA
j_call: TRBJ2-5
d_call: TRBD2
cdr3_aa: CSAPGRDYTQVTQYF
cdr3_nt: TGCAGTGCTCCGGGCCGGGACTATACACAAGTGACCCAGTACTTC

v_call: TRBV6-5
clone_size: few
j_call: TRBJ1-4
d_call: NA
cdr3_aa: CASSYNRDFRMVNEKLFF
cdr3_nt: TGTGCCAGCAGTTACAACCGGGACTTCAGAATGGTTAATGAAAAACTGTTTTTT

v_call: TRBV20-1
clone_size: NA
j_call: TRBJ2-7
d_call: NA
cdr3_aa: CSARGNRYSYEQYF
cdr3_nt: TGCAGTGCTAGAGGAAACCGTTACTCCTACGAGCAGTACTTC

v_call: TRBV5-5
clone_size: many
j_call: TRBJ1-5
d_call: NA
cdr3_aa: CASSLGGSQWQPQHF
cdr3_nt: TGTGCCAGCAGCTTGGGGGGTTCCCAATGGCAGCCCCAGCATTTT

v_call: TRBV6-2/TRBV6-3
clone_size: NA
j_call: TRBJ2-2
d_call: NA
cdr3_aa: CASSYKGYLAGELFF
cdr3_nt: TGTGCCAGCAGTTACAAGGGATATTTGGCCGGGGAGCTGTTTTTT

v_call: TRBV12-3/TRBV12-4
clone_size: few
j_call: TRBJ2-5
d_call: TRBD1
cdr3_aa: CASNQGQGRQETQYF
cdr3_nt: TGTGCCAGCAACCAGGGACAGGGGAGGCAAGAGACCCAGTACTTC

v_call: TRBV5-1
clone_size: many
j_call: TRBJ2-1
d_call: TRBD1
cdr3_aa: CASSSWTGNEQFF
cdr3_nt: TGCGCCAGCAGCTCCTGGACAGGGAATGAGCAGTTCTTC

v_call: TRBV5-1
clone_size: NA
j_call: TRBJ1-6
d_call: NA
cdr3_aa: CASSFGTPSSYNSPLHF
cdr3_nt: TGCGCCAGCAGCTTCGGGACTCCAAGCTCCTATAATTCACCCCTCCACTTT

v_call: TRBV29-1
clone_size: few
j_call: TRBJ1-1
d_call: NA
cdr3_aa: CSGGTVNTEAFF
cdr3_nt: TGCAGCGGGGGGACGGTGAACACTGAAGCTTTCTTT

v_call: TRBV20-1
clone_size: many
j_call: TRBJ1-2
d_call: NA
cdr3_aa: CSARDPGRTFTF
cdr3_nt: TGCAGTGCTAGAGATCCAGGACGGACGTTCACCTTC

v_call: TRBV4-2
clone_size: few
j_call: TRBJ1-3
d_call: TRBD1
cdr3_aa: CASSQEVGQGAGNTIYF
cdr3_nt: TGTGCCAGCAGCCAAGAAGTAGGACAGGGAGCTGGAAACACCATATATTTT

v_call: TRBV7-2
clone_size: many
j_call: TRBJ2-5
d_call: NA
cdr3_aa: CASSLGAVLRETQYF
cdr3_nt: NA

v_call: TRBV27
clone_size: NA
j_call: TRBJ2-7
d_call: TRBD2
cdr3_aa: CASSTLPGTSGGRSSYEQYF
cdr3_nt: TGTGCCAGCAGTACCCTACCTGGGACTAGCGGGGGCCGAAGCTCCTACGAGCAGTACTTC

v_call: TRBV18
clone_size: few
j_call: TRBJ1-1
d_call: TRBD1
cdr3_aa: CASSKDRGGEAFF
cdr3_nt: TGTGCCAGCTCAAAGGACAGGGGAGGAGAAGCTTTCTTT

v_call: TRBV29-1
clone_size: NA
j_call: TRBJ1-5
d_call: NA
cdr3_aa: CSAGQSGNEPQHF
cdr3_nt: TGCAGCGCCGGACAGTCGGGCAATGAGCCCCAGCATTTT

v_call: TRBV30
clone_size: NA
j_call: TRBJ2-2
d_call: NA
cdr3_aa: CAWSRGPYTGELFF
cdr3_nt: TGTGCCTGGAGTAGGGGACCCTACACCGGGGAGCTGTTTTTT

v_call: TRBV28
clone_size: many
j_call: TRBJ2-1
d_call: NA
cdr3_aa: CASRRTEDYNEQFF
cdr3_nt: TGTGCCAGCAGAAGGACAGAGGACTACAATGAGCAGTTCTTC

v_call: TRBV10-3
clone_size: few
j_call: TRBJ2-2
d_call: TRBD2
cdr3_aa: CAISASSGRTGELFF
cdr3_nt: TGTGCCATCAGTGCGTCTAGCGGGAGGACCGGGGAGCTGTTTTTT

v_call: TRBV10-3
clone_size: NA
j_call: TRBJ1-1
d_call: NA
cdr3_aa: CAIGPGQQENTEAFF
cdr3_nt: TGTGCCATCGGACCTGGGCAACAGGAGAACACTGAAGCTTTCTTT

v_call: TRBV28
clone_size: many
j_call: TRBJ1-5
d_call: TRBD1
cdr3_aa: CASSLFGQGNQPQHF
cdr3_nt: TGTGCCAGCAGTTTATTCGGACAGGGTAATCAGCCCCAGCATTTT

v_call: TRBV12-3/TRBV12-4
clone_size: many
j_call: TRBJ2-3
d_call: NA
cdr3_aa: CASSLPRGFTDTQYF
cdr3_nt: TGTGCCAGCAGTTTGCCCCGGGGATTCACAGATACGCAGTATTTT

v_call: TRBV7-9
clone_size: few
j_call: TRBJ2-3
d_call: TRBD2
cdr3_aa: CASSLGFLAGKDTQYF
cdr3_nt: TGTGCCAGCAGCTTAGGATTCCTAGCGGGGAAAGATACGCAGTATTTT

v_call: TRBV29-1
clone_size: many
j_call: TRBJ1-2
d_call: TRBD1
cdr3_aa: CSVNDRVGFGYTF
cdr3_nt: TGCAGCGTAAACGACAGGGTCGGGTTTGGCTACACCTTC

v_call: TRBV29-1
clone_size: few
j_call: TRBJ2-7
d_call: NA
cdr3_aa: CSVGPRLASHEQYF
cdr3_nt: TGCAGCGTTGGACCCCGGCTGGCCTCCCACGAGCAGTACTTC

v_call: TRBV20-1
clone_size: few
j_call: TRBJ2-3
d_call: TRBD1
cdr3_aa: CSARGQGGSTDTQYF
cdr3_nt: TGCAGTGCTAGAGGACAGGGCGGAAGCACAGATACGCAGTATTTT

v_call: TRBV6-5
clone_size: NA
j_call: TRBJ2-4
d_call: NA
cdr3_aa: CASSYSTGTLAKNIQYF
cdr3_nt: TGTGCCAGCAGTTACTCTACAGGGACTTTAGCCAAAAACATTCAGTACTTC

v_call: TRBV24-1
clone_size: few
j_call: TRBJ2-3
d_call: NA
cdr3_aa: CATRSSLGDTQYF
cdr3_nt: TGTGCCACCAGATCGTCCTTGGGAGATACGCAGTATTTT

v_call: TRBV9
clone_size: NA
j_call: TRBJ2-3
d_call: NA
cdr3_aa: CASSGFDSRTDTQYF
cdr3_nt: TGTGCCAGCAGCGGCTTTGATAGCCGCACAGATACGCAGTATTTT

v_call: TRBV3-1
clone_size: NA
j_call: TRBJ2-3
d_call: TRBD2
cdr3_aa: CASSQDKRASGDLTDTQYF
cdr3_nt: TGTGCCAGCAGCCAAGATAAGAGGGCTAGCGGGGACCTTACAGATACGCAGTATTTT

v_call: TRBV4-3
clone_size: NA
j_call: TRBJ2-7
d_call: TRBD2
cdr3_aa: CACSKSGSLYEQYF
cdr3_nt: TGCGCCTGCAGCAAGAGCGGGAGTCTCTACGAGCAGTACTTC

v_call: TRBV12-3/TRBV12-4
clone_size: few
j_call: TRBJ2-1
d_call: TRBD2
cdr3_aa: CASRGRGGAYNEQFF
cdr3_nt: TGTGCCAGCAGAGGCCGGGGGGGGGCCTACAATGAGCAGTTCTTC

v_call: TRBV15
clone_size: few
j_call: TRBJ2-3
d_call: NA
cdr3_aa: CATAEQFTDTQYF
cdr3_nt: TGTGCCACCGCCGAACAGTTCACAGATACGCAGTATTTT

v_call: TRBV2
clone_size: NA
j_call: TRBJ2-1
d_call: TRBD1
cdr3_aa: CASRGDRVLYNEQFF
cdr3_nt: TGTGCCAGCAGAGGAGACAGGGTCCTCTACAATGAGCAGTTCTTC

v_call: TRBV3-1
clone_size: NA
j_call: TRBJ2-7
d_call: TRBD2
cdr3_aa: CASSRESGTSVSYEQYF
cdr3_nt: TGTGCCAGCAGCCGAGAATCCGGGACTAGCGTGTCCTACGAGCAGTACTTC

v_call: TRBV11-2
clone_size: many
j_call: TRBJ1-2
d_call: NA
cdr3_aa: CASSLSGSSPYGYTF
cdr3_nt: TGTGCCAGCAGCCTTTCAGGGTCTAGCCCCTATGGCTACACCTTC

v_call: TRBV28
clone_size: NA
j_call: TRBJ2-5
d_call: TRBD1
cdr3_aa: CASSIQGPETQNF
cdr3_nt: TGTGCCAGCAGTATACAGGGGCCAGAGACCCAGAACTTC

v_call: TRBV12-3/TRBV12-4
clone_size: NA
j_call: TRBJ2-7
d_call: TRBD1
cdr3_aa: CASRPGTGILEQYF
cdr3_nt: TGTGCCAGCAGACCCGGGACAGGGATACTCGAGCAGTACTTC

v_call: TRBV5-1
clone_size: few
j_call: TRBJ2-3
d_call: NA
cdr3_aa: CASSLLGTGPTDTQYF
cdr3_nt: TGCGCCAGCAGCTTGTTAGGCACGGGACCCACAGATACGCAGTATTTT

v_call: TRBV5-1
clone_size: few
j_call: TRBJ1-1
d_call: TRBD1
cdr3_aa: CASSTGQGRSAEAFF
cdr3_nt: TGCGCCAGCAGCACCGGACAGGGCCGAAGCGCTGAAGCTTTCTTT

v_call: TRBV6-5
clone_size: NA
j_call: TRBJ1-1
d_call: NA
cdr3_aa: CASSYSRPGRTEAFF
cdr3_nt: TGTGCCAGCAGTTACTCCCGACCCGGCAGGACTGAAGCTTTCTTT